The next 32 T cell receptor beta chains were all read from a single sample in a study of shared clonotypes between healthy human individuals. Using immunoSEQ multiplex PCR, the repertoire was profiled, and TCRdb retains in-frame clones only, with some absent. The data contain about 2 million clones, 85% to 95% of them seen just once; the ten biggest clones take up 0.1% to 0.15%. Source material: naive CD4+ T cells sorted from blood. Specified subset: CD45RA+ positively selected. Receptors originate from a man aged 18 to 29 in good health.

The V and J genes are TRBV9 and TRBJ2-2; D possibly corresponds to TRBD2 (5 bases). V gave up 0 bases and J gave up 7 bases, with 19 bases separating them. The germline gives CDR1 SGDLS, CDR2 YYNGEE. The length of the CDR3 is 17 residues. The CDR3 here is CASSVDGGSGWGGELFF. The CDR3 DNA sequence: TGTGCCAGCAGCGTAGATGGTGGGAGCGGATGGGGCGGGGAGCTGTTTTTT.

The J gene is TRBJ2-7, the V gene TRBV7-9; the match to TRBD1 covers 7 bases. The CDR3 covers 9 residues. CDR1 is SEHNR, CDR2 FQNEAQ, per germline (reference sequence). The J segment lost 12 bases and the V segment lost 5 bases, leaving 1 base of the junction unmatched. CDR3 nucleotide sequence: TGTGCCAGCAGCCGACAGGGGTACTTC. Residues: CASSRQGYF.

This rearrangement joins TRBV2 to TRBJ1-1; 7 bases map to TRBD1. Germline CDR1 reads SNHLY; CDR2 reads FYNNEI. The J segment lost 4 bases and the V segment lost 1 base, leaving 3 bases of the junction unmatched. The length of the CDR3 is 14 residues. The CDR3 DNA follows: TGTGCCAGCAGTGAAGAGGGGGCGAGCACTGAAGCTTTCTTT. Residues: CASSEEGASTEAFF.

Notes on this clone: The same CDR3 arises from other DNA sequences in this sample as well. The CDR3 loop is CASSLEGVAEAFF. In DNA form, the CDR3 reads TGCGCCAGCAGCTTGGAAGGTGTAGCTGAAGCTTTCTTT. The chain combines TRBV5-1 with TRBJ1-1; D remains ambiguous. The CDR3 has 13 residues. Germline CDR1 is SGHRS and CDR2 is YFSETQ. Trimming cost V 0 bases and J 6 bases, with 9 bases left between them.

The chain links TRBV6-6 to TRBJ2-2; either TRBD1 or TRBD2 may supply D (6 bases each). CDR1 and CDR2 from the germline V gene are MNHNY and SVGAGI (reference sequence). Trimming left V 0 bases short and J 7 bases short, with 15 bases between. CDR3 length: 16 amino acids. CDR3 DNA: TGTGCCAGCAGTTACTCGGCGGGGCGGGGACACGGGGAGCTGTTTTTT. It specifies CASSYSAGRGHGELFF.

The chain recombines TRBV27 with TRBJ1-6, with D maybe TRBD1 (5 bases). Germline loops: CDR1 MNHEY, CDR2 SMNVEV (reference sequence). The CDR3 has 12 amino acids. V shed 7 bases and J shed 8 bases, with 9 bases lying between them. CDR3 sequence: CASTPGDSPLHF. DNA for the CDR3: TGTGCCAGCACTCCGGGGGATTCACCCCTCCACTTT.

The chain links TRBV5-6 to TRBJ1-1; TRBD1 agrees at 7 bases. In germline, CDR1 is SGHDT, CDR2 YYEEEE. Unmatched junction bases numbered 15, after V lost 0 bases and J lost 4 bases. The CDR3 contains 18 residues. CDR3 sequence: CASSLDVGGAPWGTEAFF. The CDR3 bases are TGTGCCAGCAGCTTGGATGTAGGGGGCGCTCCCTGGGGCACTGAAGCTTTCTTT.

Regarding this clone: In the same sample, other DNA sequences code for this CDR3. V is TRBV10-3 and J is TRBJ1-2; no clear D gene. In germline, CDR1 is ENHRY, CDR2 SYGVKD. The CDR3 runs 13 residues. V was pared by 6 bases and J by 2 bases, with 10 bases between. In nucleotides, the CDR3 is TGTGCCATCAGCCTTGACTCCAACTATGGCTACACCTTC. It translates to CAISLDSNYGYTF.

As concerns this clone: This CDR3 is also generated by other DNA sequences in the sample. The chain employs TRBV28 and TRBJ1-2, with D unclear. The germline CDR1 and CDR2 sequences are MDHEN and SYDVKM. The CDR3 covers 12 residues. Between the trimmed V and J ends, which lost 5 bases and 4 bases, there was a span of 8 bases. CDR3 DNA sequence: TGTGCCAGCAGTGTGGGGAGCTATGGCTACACCTTC. Translated: CASSVGSYGYTF.

This chain joins TRBV30 and TRBJ1-1; 10 positions match TRBD1. CDR3 length: 13 amino acids. Germline V CDR1 and CDR2: GTSNPN, SVGIG (reference sequence). V trimming: 5 bases; J trimming: 4 bases; junction bases outside the gene matches: 4. CDR3 sequence (DNA): TGTGCCTGGGGGGGACAGGGGCCCACTGAAGCTTTCTTT. This sequence encodes CAWGGQGPTEAFF.

The chain joins TRBV7-8 to TRBJ2-6; no firm D call. Trimming left V 3 bases short and J 4 bases short, with 13 bases between. Germline V gives CDR1 SGHVS, CDR2 FQNEAQ. This CDR3 spans 16 amino acids. CDR3 in DNA: TGTGCCAGCAGCTTTAAAGGTGATCTAGGGGCCAACGTCCTGACTTTC. This translates into CASSFKGDLGANVLTF.

This chain uses TRBV28 with TRBJ1-3; possible D gene TRBD1, 5 bases. V lost 5 bases, J lost 3 bases, and 11 bases lay in between. This CDR3 contains 14 residues. CDR1 is MDHEN, CDR2 SYDVKM, per germline. The CDR3 DNA reads as TGTGCCAGCAGTCCGACGGGGGGTGGAAACACCATATATTTT. It is translated as CASSPTGGGNTIYF.

The rearrangement uses TRBV30 and TRBJ2-7; TRBD2 is a possible D gene (5 bases). This CDR3 is 14 amino acids long. The germline gives CDR1 GTSNPN, CDR2 SVGIG (reference sequence). V lost 0 bases to trimming and J lost 5 bases, with 14 bases between them. The CDR3 sequence: CAWSVTRAKDEQYF. CDR3 bases: TGTGCCTGGAGTGTAACGAGGGCCAAGGACGAGCAGTACTTC.

This clone was counted a few times. The chain employs TRBV2 and TRBJ1-6; D ambiguous. The CDR3 consists of 13 residues. Germline V lookup: CDR1 SNHLY, CDR2 FYNNEI. V lost 3 bases, J lost 9 bases, and 9 bases lay in between. In DNA, the CDR3 is TGTGCCAGCAGTGAGGACCTTGCTTCACCCCTCCACTTT. This codes for CASSEDLASPLHF.

This clone was seen a single time. The chain carries TRBV7-2 and TRBJ2-4; 9 bases are a match to TRBD1. CDR3 length: 19 amino acids. Germline loops: CDR1 SGHTA, CDR2 FQGNSA. J was trimmed by 0 bases and V by 1 base; bases with no gene match: 10. As DNA, the CDR3 is TGTGCCAGCAGCTTAGAAGCAGGACAGGGGAAGGGAGCCAAAAACATTCAGTACTTC. Its translation is CASSLEAGQGKGAKNIQYF.

The table lists this clone with a count of one. The rearrangement links TRBV9 to TRBJ1-3, with 11 positions matching TRBD1. This CDR3 comprises 17 residues. V was pared by 4 bases and J by 2 bases, with 8 bases of the junction left unmatched. From germline, CDR1 is SGDLS and CDR2 YYNGEE. CDR3 DNA sequence: TGTGCCAGCAGCCCAAGGGGACAGGGGGTGACTGGAAACACCATATATTTT. This sequence encodes CASSPRGQGVTGNTIYF. Filled out from reference TRBV9 and TRBJ1-3, the complete variable domain reads DSGVTQTPKHLITATGQRVTLRCSPRSGDLSVYWYQQSLDQGLQFLIQYYNGEERAKGNILERFSAQQFPDLHSELNLSSLELGDSALYFCASSPRGQGVTGNTIYFGEGSWLTVV.

The table lists this clone with a count of one. The gene calls are TRBV10-3 and TRBJ1-1; D gene uncertain. The CDR3 is 14 amino acids. Trimming shortened V by 3 bases and J by 2 bases, and 10 bases separated the two germline ends. From germline, CDR1 is ENHRY and CDR2 SYGVKD. The CDR3 DNA is TGTGCCATCAGTGAAGGGCAGATTAACACTGAAGCTTTCTTT. It yields the protein CAISEGQINTEAFF.

The rearrangement uses TRBV18 and TRBJ2-7, with a possible D match to TRBD1 (5 bases). This CDR3 comprises 17 residues. Germline CDR1 and CDR2: KGHSH and LQKENI. V lost 3 bases and J 3 bases, leaving 21 bases between the germline ends. The CDR3 nucleotides are TGTGCCAGCTCACCTATGCACCAAAGGATAGGGGTCTACGAGCAGTACTTC. Its protein is CASSPMHQRIGVYEQYF.

The V gene is TRBV4-3, the J gene TRBJ2-1; no firm D call. V shed 4 bases and J shed 10 bases, with 11 bases lying between them. Germline CDR1 is LGHNA and CDR2 is YSLEER. This CDR3 has 12 residues. The CDR3 here is CASSLHSTEQFF. The CDR3 nucleotides are TGCGCCAGCAGCCTGCACAGTACCGAGCAGTTCTTC.

This clone came up once. The chain combines TRBV5-4 with TRBJ2-7; D possibly corresponds to TRBD2 (6 bases). Between the trimmed V and J ends, which lost 0 bases and 4 bases, there was a span of 17 bases. Germline V gene lookup returns CDR1 SGHNT and CDR2 YYREEE (reference sequence). CDR3 length: 16 residues. DNA for the CDR3: TGTGCCAGCAGCTTGGACAGGATCGGGAGCGGTTACGAGCAGTACTTC. This codes for CASSLDRIGSGYEQYF.

The chain couples TRBV27 to TRBJ1-2; TRBD1 matches at 12 bases. After removal of 5 bases from V and 0 bases from J, the junction contained 10 bases not matched to a gene. From germline, CDR1 is MNHEY and CDR2 SMNVEV (reference sequence). This CDR3 region has 18 residues. CDR3 amino acids: CASSRFSGQGAPNYGYTF. The CDR3 region has the DNA TGTGCCAGCAGTCGTTTCTCGGGACAGGGGGCCCCTAACTATGGCTACACCTTC.

The CDR3 sequence is CASSFDRGGGETQYF. In DNA form, the CDR3 reads TGTGCCAGCAGCTTTGACAGGGGCGGAGGAGAGACCCAGTACTTC. This chain uses TRBV11-2 with TRBJ2-5, with 8 bases lining up with TRBD1. This CDR3 has 15 residues. Unmatched junction bases numbered 7, after V lost 3 bases and J lost 4 bases. CDR1 is SGHAT, CDR2 FQNNGV, per germline.

The V and J genes are TRBV5-6 and TRBJ1-4; no firm D call. The V end lost 3 bases, the J end lost 6 bases, and 21 bases lay between the germline ends. This CDR3 is 17 amino acids long. Germline loops: CDR1 SGHDT, CDR2 YYEEEE. The CDR3 loop is CASSSTLMVRFDEKLFF. The CDR3 bases are TGTGCCAGCAGCTCTACACTTATGGTTAGATTTGATGAAAAACTGTTTTTT.

Points on this clone: Other nucleotide sequences from this sample produce the same CDR3. This sequence joins TRBV18 and TRBJ1-5; D uncertain. Between the trimmed V and J ends, which lost 3 bases and 7 bases, there was a span of 10 bases. Germline V CDR1 and CDR2: KGHSH, LQKENI. The CDR3 has 13 residues. CDR3 in amino acids: CASSPVSGQPQHF. CDR3 nucleotide sequence: TGTGCCAGCTCACCGGTGTCAGGACAGCCCCAGCATTTT.

The V gene is TRBV6-1, the J gene TRBJ2-7, with D perhaps matching TRBD1 (6 bases). Trimming stripped 9 bases from V and 5 bases from J, with 17 bases between. Germline CDR1 is MNHNS and CDR2 is SASEGT. The CDR3 is 13 amino acids. This CDR3 reads CASDRRRGNEQYF. In DNA, the CDR3 is TGTGCCAGTGACCGTCGCAGGGGCAACGAGCAGTACTTC.

This clone was found once. V gene TRBV18 combines with J gene TRBJ2-3; no reliable D call. Germline CDR1 and CDR2: KGHSH and LQKENI. V was trimmed by 3 bases and J by 6 bases, leaving 16 bases between them. This CDR3 spans 15 amino acids. In DNA, the CDR3 is TGTGCCAGCTCACCCGACCTTAGCTTGCGGGATACGCAGTATTTT. Amino acid sequence: CASSPDLSLRDTQYF.

This chain joins TRBV6-5 and TRBJ2-7; 7 positions agree with TRBD1. After removal of 2 bases from V and 1 base from J, the junction contained 2 bases not matched to a gene. CDR1 and CDR2 (germline): MNHEY, SVGAGI. The CDR3 runs to 14 residues. The CDR3 region is CASSYTGQSYEQYF. CDR3 sequence (DNA): TGTGCCAGCAGTTACACGGGACAGTCCTACGAGCAGTACTTC.

This clone was picked up one time. Other DNA sequences from this sample encode an identical CDR3 as well. This rearrangement joins TRBV9 to TRBJ2-5; D remains unclear. V lost 0 bases to trimming and J lost 4 bases, with 7 bases between them. From germline, CDR1 is SGDLS and CDR2 YYNGEE. The CDR3 runs 13 residues. The CDR3 protein is CASSVGGLETQYF. The CDR3 bases are TGTGCCAGCAGCGTAGGTGGATTAGAGACCCAGTACTTC.

V and J are TRBV5-1 and TRBJ2-1, with D possibly being TRBD1 or TRBD2 (6 bases each). CDR1 is SGHRS and CDR2 is YFSETQ in the germline V gene. The length of the CDR3 is 14 residues. The ends were cut back, 4 bases at V and 4 bases at J, with 12 bases in the middle. CDR3 coding DNA: TGCGCCAGCAGCCCCGGGGGCGAATACAATGAGCAGTTCTTC. Its protein is CASSPGGEYNEQFF.

The CDR3 sequence is CASSIGQAYYQPQHF. The DNA for the CDR3 is TGTGCCAGTAGTATAGGGCAGGCATACTATCAGCCCCAGCATTTT. The chain employs TRBV19 and TRBJ1-5; no definite D call. Germline V gene sequence: CDR1 LNHDA, CDR2 SQIVND (reference sequence). V lost 1 base and J lost 5, with 12 bases in between. This CDR3 comprises 15 residues.

The V call is TRBV7-2, the J call TRBJ2-7; 9 bases are a match to TRBD1. Germline-derived CDR1 and CDR2 are SGHTA and FQGNSA. This CDR3 spans 16 amino acids. The ends lost 1 base at V and 2 bases at J; junction bases unmatched: 6. The CDR3: CASSLVLGQGAYEQYF. The CDR3 nucleotides read TGTGCCAGCAGCTTAGTTTTGGGACAGGGAGCCTACGAGCAGTACTTC.

This clone was recorded once. The chain recombines TRBV14 with TRBJ1-5; D uncertain. The germline gives CDR1 SGHDN, CDR2 FVKESK. Trimming removed 1 base from V and 7 bases from J, with 8 bases in between. The CDR3 consists of 13 residues. CDR3 in DNA: TGTGCCAGCAGCCAAGGACTACAACAGCCCCAGCATTTT. Residues: CASSQGLQQPQHF.